This TCR beta chain was sequenced for a study of OX40 agonist ivuxolimab in advanced cancers. The method was immunoSEQ multiplex PCR; TCRdb's version includes in-frame clones alone and lacks a portion of them. The table records 82,000 or so clones, around 83% of them present only once. Sequenced material: CD4+ or CD8+ T cells sorted from blood, taken in a trial of the OX40 agonist ivuxolimab. This TCR derives from an adult with an advanced solid tumor such as melanoma, head and neck, liver or kidney cancer.

In nucleotides, the CDR3 is TGTGCCAGCAGCCAGAGGGCAGCGAACACTGAAGCTTTCTTT. It is translated as CASSQRAANTEAFF. This rearrangement joins TRBV27 to TRBJ1-1; D is unclear. The germline V gene has CDR1 MNHEY and CDR2 SMNVEV (reference sequence). The CDR3 loop spans 14 amino acids. The V end was cut by 6 bases, the J end by 1 base, with 12 bases between.